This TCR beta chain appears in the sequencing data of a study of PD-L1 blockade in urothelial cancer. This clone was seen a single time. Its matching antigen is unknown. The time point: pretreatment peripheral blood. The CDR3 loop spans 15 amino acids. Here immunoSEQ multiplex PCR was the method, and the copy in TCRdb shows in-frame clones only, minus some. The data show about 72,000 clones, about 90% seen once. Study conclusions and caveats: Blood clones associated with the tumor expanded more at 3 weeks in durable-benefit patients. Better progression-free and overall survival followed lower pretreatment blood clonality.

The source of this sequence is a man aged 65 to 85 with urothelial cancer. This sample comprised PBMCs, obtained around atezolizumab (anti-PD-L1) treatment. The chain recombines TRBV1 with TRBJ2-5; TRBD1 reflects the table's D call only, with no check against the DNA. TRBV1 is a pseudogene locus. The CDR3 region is CTSTATGVLQETQYF. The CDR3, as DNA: TGCACCAGCACCGCAACAGGGGTCTTACAAGAGACCCAGTACTTC.